This T cell receptor (beta chain) emerged from a study of blood T cell repertoires in COVID-19. Study at large: Specimens from acute and convalescent COVID-19 originated in the United States, Italy and Spain. Sample material is recorded as cDNA or gDNA derived from T cells, B-cell-depleted T cells, or PBMCs.

The table came from immunoSEQ multiplex PCR; TCRdb's copy has only in-frame clones and leaves some out. The sample contains hundreds of thousands of clones, over 70% of which appear only once. Germline V gene data show CDR1 as MNHNY and CDR2 as SVGAGI (reference sequence). Trimming took 5 bases from V and 2 from J; bases not matched to a gene: 15. There are 19 residues in the CDR3. What was sequenced was peripheral blood. V gene TRBV6-6 combines with J gene TRBJ2-2; 9 bases are a match to TRBD1. This TCR was sampled from a woman aged 80 or over with acute or convalescent COVID-19. In DNA form, the CDR3 reads TGTGCCAGCAGTCGTTCCGGGACAGGGTTGGTTCTTAACACCGGGGAGCTGTTTTTT. It translates to CASSRSGTGLVLNTGELFF.